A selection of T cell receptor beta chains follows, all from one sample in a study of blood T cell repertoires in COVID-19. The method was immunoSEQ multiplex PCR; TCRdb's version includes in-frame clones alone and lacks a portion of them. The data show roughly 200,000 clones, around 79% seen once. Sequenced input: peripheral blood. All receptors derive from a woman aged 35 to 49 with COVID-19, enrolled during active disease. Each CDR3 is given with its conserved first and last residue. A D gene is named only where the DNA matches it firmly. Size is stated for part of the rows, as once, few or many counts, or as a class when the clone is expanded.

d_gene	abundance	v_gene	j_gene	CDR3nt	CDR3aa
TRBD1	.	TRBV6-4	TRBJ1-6	TGTGCCAGCAGTGACTGGGACAGTAAGTATTCACCCCTCCACTTT	CASSDWDSKYSPLHF
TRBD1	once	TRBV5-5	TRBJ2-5	TGTGCCAGCAGCTGGGGACAGGGGAAACAAGAGACCCAGTACTTC	CASSWGQGKQETQYF
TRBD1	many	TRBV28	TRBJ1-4	TGTGCCAGCAGAGGGACAGCTGAAAAACTGTTTTTT	CASRGTAEKLFF
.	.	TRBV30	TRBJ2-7	TGTGCCGCTTCGGGACTCGGTGGAAACGAGCAGTACTTC	CAASGLGGNEQYF
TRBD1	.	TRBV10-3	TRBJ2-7	TGTGCCATCAGCGGAACAAGGGACAGTCAAACCTACGAGCAGTACTTC	CAISGTRDSQTYEQYF
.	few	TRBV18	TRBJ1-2	TGTGCCAGCTCACCGAGACAGAGAGCAGGGATAGGGGACTATGGCTACACCTTC	CASSPRQRAGIGDYGYTF
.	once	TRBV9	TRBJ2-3	TGTGCCAGCAGCGTAGCTGGCTGGGCTACAGATACGCAGTATTTT	CASSVAGWATDTQYF
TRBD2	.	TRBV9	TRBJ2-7	TGTGCCAGCAGCTCGAAGACTAGCGCCTACGAGCAGTACTTC	CASSSKTSAYEQYF
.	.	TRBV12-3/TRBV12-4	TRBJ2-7	TGTGCCAGCACTTACGACAGCAAGGAGCAGTACTTC	CASTYDSKEQYF
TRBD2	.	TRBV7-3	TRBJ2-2	TGTGCCAGCAGCTCGCCAACTAGCGGGGGTCCCACCGGGGAGCTGTTTTTT	CASSSPTSGGPTGELFF
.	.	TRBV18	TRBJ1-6	TGTGCCAGCTCACCAATGACCCCAGGCCATAATTCACCCCTCCACTTT	CASSPMTPGHNSPLHF
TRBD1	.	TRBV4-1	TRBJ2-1	TGCGCCAGCAGCCAGCATTCGGGGCGTAGGACAGGGTTCAACAATGAGCAGTTCTTC	CASSQHSGRRTGFNNEQFF
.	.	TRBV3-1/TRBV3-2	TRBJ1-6	TGTGCCAGCAGCCTAGGCAGGGTCCGATCACCCCTCCACTTT	CASSLGRVRSPLHF
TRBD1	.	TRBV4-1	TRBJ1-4	TGCGCCAGCAGCCTTAATTCGAGGGGACAGGGGAATGAAAAACTGTTTTTT	CASSLNSRGQGNEKLFF
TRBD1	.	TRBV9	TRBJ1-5	TGTGCCAGCAGCGTAGGTGACAGGGAGAATCAGCCCCAGCATTTT	CASSVGDRENQPQHF
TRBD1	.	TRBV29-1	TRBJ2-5	TGCAGCGTTGAACGGGGACAGGGAGAGACCCAGTACTTC	CSVERGQGETQYF
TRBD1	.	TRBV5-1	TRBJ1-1	TGCGCCAGCAGCTTGGTAGGGGGCCAACTGGACACTGAAGCTTTCTTT	CASSLVGGQLDTEAFF
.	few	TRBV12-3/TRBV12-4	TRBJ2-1	TGTGCCAGCAGTTTAGCGCGGTTCAATGAGCAGTTCTTC	CASSLARFNEQFF
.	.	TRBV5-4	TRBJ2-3	TGTGCCAGCGGGACAAGGGGGACAGATACGCAGTATTTT	CASGTRGTDTQYF
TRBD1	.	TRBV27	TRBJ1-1	TGTGCCAGCAGTCTTGGGACAGGGCTTGAAGCTTTCTTT	CASSLGTGLEAFF
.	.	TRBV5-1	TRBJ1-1	TGCGCCAGCAGCTTGCACAAGAACACTGAAGCTTTCTTT	CASSLHKNTEAFF
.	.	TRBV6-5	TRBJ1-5	TGTGCCAGCAGCCCCCTACGGACTTTCAATCAGCCCCAGCATTTT	CASSPLRTFNQPQHF
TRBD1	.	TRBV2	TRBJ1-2	TGTGCCAGCAGTGTGACAGGGGGCTGGGAAAGCTATGGCTACACCTTC	CASSVTGGWESYGYTF
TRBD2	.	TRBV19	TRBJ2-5	TGTGCCAGTAGTTCACGGACTAGCGGGAGCCCCAAGACCCAGTACTTC	CASSSRTSGSPKTQYF
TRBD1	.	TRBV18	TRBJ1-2	TGTGCCAGCTCACTTAGGGACAGGGGGCTTTCTGGCTACACCTTC	CASSLRDRGLSGYTF
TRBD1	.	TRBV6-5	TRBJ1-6	TGTGCCAGCAGTTACGGGACAGGGGCGACACCCCTCCACTTT	CASSYGTGATPLHF
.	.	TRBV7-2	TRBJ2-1	TGTGCCAGCAGCTTACTAGCGAACTCCTACAATGAGCAGTTCTTC	CASSLLANSYNEQFF
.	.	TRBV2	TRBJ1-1	TGTGCCAGCAGTGAGCAGGGTATAGCTGAAGCTTTCTTT	CASSEQGIAEAFF
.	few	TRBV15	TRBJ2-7	TGTGCCACCAGCAGAGGAGGGTTTGGGTCCTACGAGCAGTACTTC	CATSRGGFGSYEQYF
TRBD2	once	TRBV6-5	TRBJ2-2	TGTGCCAGCAGTTACTCCAGCGGGGTGAACACCGGGGAGCTGTTTTTT	CASSYSSGVNTGELFF
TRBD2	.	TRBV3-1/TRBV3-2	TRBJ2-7	TGTGCCAGCAGCCAAGGGCCGGCGGGAGAGATCTACGAGCAGTACTTC	CASSQGPAGEIYEQYF
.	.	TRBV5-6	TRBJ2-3	TGTGCCAGCAGCCTGGACAGCAGCTGGACAGATACGCAGTATTTT	CASSLDSSWTDTQYF
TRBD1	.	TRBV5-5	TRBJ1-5	TGTGCCAGCAGCTTTGAACAGGGGTCGAATCAGCCCCAGCATTTT	CASSFEQGSNQPQHF
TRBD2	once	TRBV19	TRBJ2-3	TGTGCCAGTAGTCGGGAGGGCGTCACAGATACGCAGTATTTT	CASSREGVTDTQYF
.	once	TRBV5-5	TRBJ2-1	TGTGCCAGCAGCCGCCGGGACATGAACAATGAGCAGTTCTTC	CASSRRDMNNEQFF
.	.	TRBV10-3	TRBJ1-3	TGTGCCAGCGCCGAGGACTCTGGAAACACCATATATTTT	CASAEDSGNTIYF
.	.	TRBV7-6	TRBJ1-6	TGTGCCAGCTCGTTAAACTTACAGAGCAATTCACCCCTCCACTTT	CASSLNLQSNSPLHF